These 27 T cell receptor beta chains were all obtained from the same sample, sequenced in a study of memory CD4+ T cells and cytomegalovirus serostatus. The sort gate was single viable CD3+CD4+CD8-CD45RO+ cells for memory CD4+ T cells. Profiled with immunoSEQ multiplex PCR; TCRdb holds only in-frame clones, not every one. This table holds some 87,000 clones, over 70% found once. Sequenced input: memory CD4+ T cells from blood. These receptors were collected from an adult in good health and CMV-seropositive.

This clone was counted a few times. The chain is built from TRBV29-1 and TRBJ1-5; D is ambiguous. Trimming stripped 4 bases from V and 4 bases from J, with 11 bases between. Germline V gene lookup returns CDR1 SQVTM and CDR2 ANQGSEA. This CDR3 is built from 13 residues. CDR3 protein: CSVGFQENQPQHF. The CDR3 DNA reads TGCAGCGTTGGATTCCAGGAAAATCAGCCCCAGCATTTT.

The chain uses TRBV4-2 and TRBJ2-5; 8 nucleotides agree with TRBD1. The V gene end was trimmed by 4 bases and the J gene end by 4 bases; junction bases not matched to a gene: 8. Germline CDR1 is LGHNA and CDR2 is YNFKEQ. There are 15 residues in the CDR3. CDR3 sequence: CASSLTHGQGETQYF. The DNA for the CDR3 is TGTGCCAGCAGCCTTACCCATGGACAGGGAGAGACCCAGTACTTC.

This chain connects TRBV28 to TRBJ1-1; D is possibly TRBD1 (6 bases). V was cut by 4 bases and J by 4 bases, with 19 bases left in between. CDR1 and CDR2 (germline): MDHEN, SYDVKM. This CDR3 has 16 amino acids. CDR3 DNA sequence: TGTGCCAGCAGTTCTCCTCCAGGGGTGTTGGTCACTGAAGCTTTCTTT. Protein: CASSSPPGVLVTEAFF.

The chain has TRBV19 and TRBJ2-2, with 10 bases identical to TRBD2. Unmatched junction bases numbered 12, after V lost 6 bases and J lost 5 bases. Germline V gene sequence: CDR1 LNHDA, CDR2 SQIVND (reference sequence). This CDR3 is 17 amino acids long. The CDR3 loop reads CASRATSGTTWTGELFF. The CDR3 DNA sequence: TGTGCCAGTAGAGCAACTAGCGGGACGACGTGGACCGGGGAGCTGTTTTTT.

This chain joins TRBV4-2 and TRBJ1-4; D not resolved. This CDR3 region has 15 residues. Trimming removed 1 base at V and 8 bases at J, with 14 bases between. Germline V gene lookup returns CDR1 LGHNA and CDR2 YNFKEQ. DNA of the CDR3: TGTGCCAGCAGCCAAGTCTTACAACTAGGGGAAAAACTGTTTTTT. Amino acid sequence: CASSQVLQLGEKLFF.

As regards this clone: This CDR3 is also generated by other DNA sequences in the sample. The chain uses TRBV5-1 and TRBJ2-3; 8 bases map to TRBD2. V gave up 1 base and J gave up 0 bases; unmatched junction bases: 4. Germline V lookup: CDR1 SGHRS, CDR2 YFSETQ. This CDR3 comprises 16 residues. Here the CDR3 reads CASSLRLAGSTDTQYF. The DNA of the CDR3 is TGCGCCAGCAGCTTGCGGCTAGCGGGTAGCACAGATACGCAGTATTTT.

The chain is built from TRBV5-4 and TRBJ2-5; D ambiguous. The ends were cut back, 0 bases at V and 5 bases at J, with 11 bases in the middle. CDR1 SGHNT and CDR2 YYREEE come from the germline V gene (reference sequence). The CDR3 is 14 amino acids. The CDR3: CASSLGGIPETQYF. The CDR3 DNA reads TGTGCCAGCAGCTTGGGTGGGATACCGGAGACCCAGTACTTC.

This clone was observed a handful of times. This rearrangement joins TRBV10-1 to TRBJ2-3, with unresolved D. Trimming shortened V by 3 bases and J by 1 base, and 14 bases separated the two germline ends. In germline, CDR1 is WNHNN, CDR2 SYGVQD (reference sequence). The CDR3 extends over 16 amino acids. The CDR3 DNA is TGCGCCAGCAGTGAAGGATCAGCGCCCGGCACAGATACGCAGTATTTT. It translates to CASSEGSAPGTDTQYF.

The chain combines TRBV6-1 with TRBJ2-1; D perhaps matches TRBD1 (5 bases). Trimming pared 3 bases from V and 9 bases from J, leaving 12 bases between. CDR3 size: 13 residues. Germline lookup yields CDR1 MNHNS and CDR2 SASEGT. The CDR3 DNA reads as TGTGCCAGCAGTGAGGGGCGTTCTGGTGAGCAGTTCTTC. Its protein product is CASSEGRSGEQFF.

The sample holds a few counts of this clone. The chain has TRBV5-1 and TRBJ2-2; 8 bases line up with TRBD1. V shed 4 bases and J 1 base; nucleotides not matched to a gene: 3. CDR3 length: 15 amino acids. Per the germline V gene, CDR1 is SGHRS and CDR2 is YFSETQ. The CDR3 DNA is TGCGCCAGCAGCGCCGGGACAGGGAACACCGGGGAGCTGTTTTTT. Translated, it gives CASSAGTGNTGELFF.

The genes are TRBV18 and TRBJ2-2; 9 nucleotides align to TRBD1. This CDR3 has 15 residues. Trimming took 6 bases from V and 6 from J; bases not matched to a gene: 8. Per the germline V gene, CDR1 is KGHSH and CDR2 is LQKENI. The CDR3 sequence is CASSPRQGEAGELFF. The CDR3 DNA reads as TGTGCCAGCTCTCCTCGACAGGGGGAAGCCGGGGAGCTGTTTTTT.

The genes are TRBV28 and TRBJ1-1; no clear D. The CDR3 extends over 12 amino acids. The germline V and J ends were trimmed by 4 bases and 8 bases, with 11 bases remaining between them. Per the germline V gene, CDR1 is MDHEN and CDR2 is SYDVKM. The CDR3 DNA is TGTGCCAGCAGTTGGACCGGCCTGGAAGCTTTCTTT. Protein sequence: CASSWTGLEAFF. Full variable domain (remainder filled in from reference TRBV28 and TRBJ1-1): DVKVTQSSRYLVKRTGEKVFLECVQDMDHENMFWYRQDPGLGLRLIYFSYDVKMKEKGDIPEGYSVSREKKERFSLILESASTNQTSMYLCASSWTGLEAFFGQGTRLTVV.

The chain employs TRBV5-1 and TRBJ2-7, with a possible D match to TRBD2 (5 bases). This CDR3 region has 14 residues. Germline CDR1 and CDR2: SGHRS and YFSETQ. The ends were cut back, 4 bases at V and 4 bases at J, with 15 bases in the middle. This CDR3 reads CASSRDSIGYEQYF. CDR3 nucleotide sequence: TGCGCCAGCAGCCGGGATTCGATAGGGTACGAGCAGTACTTC.

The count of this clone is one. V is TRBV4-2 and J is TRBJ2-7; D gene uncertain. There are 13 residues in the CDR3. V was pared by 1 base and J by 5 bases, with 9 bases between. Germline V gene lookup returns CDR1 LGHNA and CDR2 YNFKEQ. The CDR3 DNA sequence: TGTGCCAGCAGCCAAGTGGTAGGGCACGAGCAGTACTTC. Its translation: CASSQVVGHEQYF.

CDR3 sequence reads: CAWRAGGPRDTQYF. Here the CDR3 DNA reads TGTGCCTGGAGAGCGGGAGGGCCTAGAGATACGCAGTATTTT. The J gene is TRBJ2-3, the V gene TRBV30; 10 positions match TRBD2. CDR1 and CDR2 from the germline V gene are GTSNPN and SVGIG (reference sequence). The CDR3 sequence is 14 residues long. The junction had 5 bases not matched to a gene; V was cut back by 3 bases and J by 5 bases.

Written as DNA, the CDR3 is TGTGCCAGCAGCGTAGGGGTGGCCCGAACAGATACGCAGTATTTT. Translated, it gives CASSVGVARTDTQYF. The chain joins TRBV9 to TRBJ2-3, with D unclear. The germline V and J ends were trimmed by 0 bases and 3 bases, with 11 bases remaining between them. The CDR3 loop spans 15 amino acids. The germline V gene encodes CDR1 SGDLS and CDR2 YYNGEE.

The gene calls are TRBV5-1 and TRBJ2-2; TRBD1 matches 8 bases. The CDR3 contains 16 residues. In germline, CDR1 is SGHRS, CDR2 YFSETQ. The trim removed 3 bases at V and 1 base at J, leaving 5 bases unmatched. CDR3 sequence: CASSSRGTGNTGELFF. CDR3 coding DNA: TGCGCCAGCAGCTCCAGGGGGACAGGGAACACCGGGGAGCTGTTTTTT.

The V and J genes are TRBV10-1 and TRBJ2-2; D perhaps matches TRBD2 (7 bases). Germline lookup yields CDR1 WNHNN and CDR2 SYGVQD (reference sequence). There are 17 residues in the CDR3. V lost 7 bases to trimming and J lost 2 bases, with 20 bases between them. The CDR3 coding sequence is TGCGCCAGCACCGGAGGCTCCCCGGGGGGCAACACCGGGGAGCTGTTTTTT. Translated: CASTGGSPGGNTGELFF.

CDR3 DNA sequence: TGCGCCAGCAGCTTGGCGACTAGCGGGGGTTACAATGAGCAGTTCTTC. Translated: CASSLATSGGYNEQFF. This chain joins TRBV5-1 and TRBJ2-1, with 12 bases fitting TRBD2. This CDR3 has 16 amino acids. Losses at the gene ends were 0 bases for V and 4 bases for J; bases not matched to a gene: 2. From germline, CDR1 is SGHRS and CDR2 YFSETQ.

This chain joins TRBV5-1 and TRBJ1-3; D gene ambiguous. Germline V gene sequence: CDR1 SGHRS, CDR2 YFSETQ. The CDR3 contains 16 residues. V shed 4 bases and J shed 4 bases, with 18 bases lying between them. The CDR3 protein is CASSQFAGRRGNTIYF. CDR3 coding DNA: TGCGCCAGCAGCCAATTTGCTGGTCGGAGGGGAAACACCATATATTTT.

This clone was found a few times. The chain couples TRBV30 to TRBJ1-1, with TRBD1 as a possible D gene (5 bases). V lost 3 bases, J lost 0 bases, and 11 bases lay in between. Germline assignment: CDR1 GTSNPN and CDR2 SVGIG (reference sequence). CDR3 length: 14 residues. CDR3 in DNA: TGTGCCTGGAGATCCCACAGGATGAACACTGAAGCTTTCTTT. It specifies CAWRSHRMNTEAFF.

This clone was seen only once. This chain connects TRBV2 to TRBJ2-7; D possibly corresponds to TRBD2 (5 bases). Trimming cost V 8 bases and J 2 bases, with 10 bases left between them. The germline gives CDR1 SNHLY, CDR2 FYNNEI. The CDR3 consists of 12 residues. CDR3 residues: CASGRDTYEQYF. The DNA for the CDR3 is TGTGCCAGCGGACGGGATACCTACGAGCAGTACTTC.

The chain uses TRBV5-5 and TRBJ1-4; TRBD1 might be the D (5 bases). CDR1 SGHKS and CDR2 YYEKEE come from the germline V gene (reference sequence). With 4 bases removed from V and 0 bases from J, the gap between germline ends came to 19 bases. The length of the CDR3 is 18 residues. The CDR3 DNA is TGTGCCAGCAGCGATTACAGGTTAAAAGGGTCAACTAATGAAAAACTGTTTTTT. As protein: CASSDYRLKGSTNEKLFF.

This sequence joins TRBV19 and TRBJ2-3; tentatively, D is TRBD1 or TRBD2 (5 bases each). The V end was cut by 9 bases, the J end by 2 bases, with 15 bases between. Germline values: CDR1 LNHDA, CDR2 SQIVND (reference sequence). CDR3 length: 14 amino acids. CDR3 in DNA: TGTGCCAGCAGCCGGGGCACAACCACAGATACGCAGTATTTT. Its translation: CASSRGTTTDTQYF.

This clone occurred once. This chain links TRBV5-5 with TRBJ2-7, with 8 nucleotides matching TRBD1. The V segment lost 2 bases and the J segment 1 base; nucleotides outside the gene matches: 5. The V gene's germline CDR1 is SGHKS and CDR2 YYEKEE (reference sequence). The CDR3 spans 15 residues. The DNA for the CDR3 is TGTGCCAGCAGCTTAAGACAGGGGATTTCCTACGAGCAGTACTTC. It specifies CASSLRQGISYEQYF.

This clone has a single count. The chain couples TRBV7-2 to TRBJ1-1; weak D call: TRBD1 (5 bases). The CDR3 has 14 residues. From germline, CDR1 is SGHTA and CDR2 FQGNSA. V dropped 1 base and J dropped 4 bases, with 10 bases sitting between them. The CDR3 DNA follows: TGTGCCAGCAGCTTAGTCCCGGGGGTCACTGAAGCTTTCTTT. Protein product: CASSLVPGVTEAFF.

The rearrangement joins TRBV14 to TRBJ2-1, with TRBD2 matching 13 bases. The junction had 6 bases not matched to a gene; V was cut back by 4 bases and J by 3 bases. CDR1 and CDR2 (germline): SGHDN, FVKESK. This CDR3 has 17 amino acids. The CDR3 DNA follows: TGTGCCAGCAGCCGGCGGACTAGCGGGAGAAACTACAATGAGCAGTTCTTC. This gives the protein CASSRRTSGRNYNEQFF.